This TCR beta chain originates from a study of T cells in Graves' hyperthyroidism and ophthalmopathy. It was RNA transcripts that yielded the amplified TCR beta CDR3 regions. A first-round RT-PCR of the TCR CDR3 used the HTBI primer set. MiXCR, applied by TCRdb to the multiplex PCR reads, yields one record per CDR3 protein. The repertoire has about 59,000 distinct CDR3 sequences, roughly 50% of them found once; the top ten carry about 3.3%. V lost 3 bases to trimming and J lost 0 bases, with 12 bases between them. CDR3 size: 16 residues. To note about this clonotype: Its specificity is unknown.

Study-level results: Ophthalmopathy, which appeared later, was predicted by the model a median roughly 6.6 months before onset. Most thyroid-expanded clonotypes above 0.001 were also found in blood.

Inclusion characteristics of ophthalmopathy patients comprised a Clinical Activity Score of at least 3, a NOSPECS grade of at least 4, and duration under 3 months. Based on clinical symptoms, serum thyroxine and TRAb, thyroid ultrasound and orbital computed tomography, diagnoses were reached. The source material was blood. The TCR was taken from a woman aged 55-70 years with Graves' ophthalmopathy. J is TRBJ2-1 and V is TRBV12-3 or TRBV12-4; D call uncertain. The CDR3 DNA follows: TGTGCCAGCAGTTTCCAGACCCCCAGCTCCTACAATGAGCAGTTCTTC. Its protein is CASSFQTPSSYNEQFF.